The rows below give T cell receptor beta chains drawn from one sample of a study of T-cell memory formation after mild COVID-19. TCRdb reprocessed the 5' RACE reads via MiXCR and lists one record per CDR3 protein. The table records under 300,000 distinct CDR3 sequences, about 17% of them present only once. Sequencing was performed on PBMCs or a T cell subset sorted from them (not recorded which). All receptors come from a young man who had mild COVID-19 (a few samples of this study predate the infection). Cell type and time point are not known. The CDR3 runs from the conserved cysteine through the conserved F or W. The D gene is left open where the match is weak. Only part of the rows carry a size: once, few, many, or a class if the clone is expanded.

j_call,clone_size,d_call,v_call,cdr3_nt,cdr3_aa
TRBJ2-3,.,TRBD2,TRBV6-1,TGTGCCAGCAGTGAACCTAGCGGCAGCGAGAATACGCAGTATTTT,CASSEPSGSENTQYF
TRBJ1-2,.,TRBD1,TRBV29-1,TGCAGCGTTGAAGAAGGGGGCCCACCCTGGGGCTACACCTTC,CSVEEGGPPWGYTF
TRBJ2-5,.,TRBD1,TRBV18,TGTGCCAGCTCACCAAGGCGACAGGGGGAGGAGACCCAGTACTTC,CASSPRRQGEETQYF
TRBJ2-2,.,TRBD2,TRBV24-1,TGTGCCACCAGTGATCGTGTGACTAGCGGGGGCGGTAGGGCCGGGGAGCTGTTTTTT,CATSDRVTSGGGRAGELFF
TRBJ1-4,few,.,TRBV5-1,TGCGCCAGCAGCTTGGTAGCGGGGGCCGGGGAAAAACTGTTTTTT,CASSLVAGAGEKLFF
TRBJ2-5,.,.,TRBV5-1,TGCGCCAGCAGCTCCAAACGGACTACCCAAGTGACCCAGTACTTC,CASSSKRTTQVTQYF
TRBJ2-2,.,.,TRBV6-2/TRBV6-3,TGTGCCAGCAGTTACTCGAGACAACTCGGGGAGCTGTTTTTT,CASSYSRQLGELFF
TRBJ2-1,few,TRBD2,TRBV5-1,TGCGCCAGCAGCTTGGTGGGGACTAGCGCCAATGAGCAGTTCTTC,CASSLVGTSANEQFF
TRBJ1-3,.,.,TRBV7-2,TGTGCCAGCAGCTACTGGCGCTCCGCAACTGGAAACACCATATATTTT,CASSYWRSATGNTIYF
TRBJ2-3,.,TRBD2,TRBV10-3,TGTGCCATCAGTGAGGCTAGCGGGGGCATGACTAGCACAGATACGCAGTATTTT,CAISEASGGMTSTDTQYF
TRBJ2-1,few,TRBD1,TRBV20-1,TGCAGTGCTAAACAGGGGCTCTACAATGAGCAGTTCTTC,CSAKQGLYNEQFF
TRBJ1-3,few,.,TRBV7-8,TGTGCCAGCAGCGGCGGCAGAAACACCATATATTTT,CASSGGRNTIYF
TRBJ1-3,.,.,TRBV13,TGTGCCAGCGGAGACAGTGCCGGAAACACCATATATTTT,CASGDSAGNTIYF
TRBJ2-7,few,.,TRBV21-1,TGTGCCAGCAGCACCGCCCGGACAGCCCGCTCCTACGAGCAGTACTTC,CASSTARTARSYEQYF
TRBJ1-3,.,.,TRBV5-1,TGCGCCAGCAGCTTGGAAGCCAGGGTCGGAAACACCATATATTTT,CASSLEARVGNTIYF
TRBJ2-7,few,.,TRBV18,TGTGCCAGCTCACCGGGGACTTCCTCCATCGAGCAGTACTTC,CASSPGTSSIEQYF
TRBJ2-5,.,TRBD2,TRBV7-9,TGTGCCAGCAGCCCTCAGCGGGGGGGTCAAGAGACCCAGTACTTC,CASSPQRGGQETQYF
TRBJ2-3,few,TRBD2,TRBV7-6,TGTGCCAGCAGTTCCCCGGGACTAGCAGCAGATACGCAGTATTTT,CASSSPGLAADTQYF
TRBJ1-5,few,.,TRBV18,TGTGCCAGCTCACCAAAGGAAGGCAATCAGCCCCAGCATTTT,CASSPKEGNQPQHF
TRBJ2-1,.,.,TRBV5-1,TGCGCCAGCAGCTTGGAAGGAGGGAACCCGGCACATGAGCAGTTCTTC,CASSLEGGNPAHEQFF
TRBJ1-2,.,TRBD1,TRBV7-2,TGTGCCAGCAGCGCCGGGACAGGGGGGGATGGCTACACCTTC,CASSAGTGGDGYTF
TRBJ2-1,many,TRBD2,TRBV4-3,TGCGCCAGCAGCCAAGATGTGGTACTAGCGGGGGTGAATGAGCAGTTCTTC,CASSQDVVLAGVNEQFF
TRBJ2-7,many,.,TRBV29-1,TGCAGCGTTGACCGGCAGGGGGAGGGTGAGCAGTACTTC,CSVDRQGEGEQYF
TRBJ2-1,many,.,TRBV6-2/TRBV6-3,TGTGCCAGCAGGGTTAAGACCCCTAGGTCCCCCTACAATGAGCAGTTCTTC,CASRVKTPRSPYNEQFF
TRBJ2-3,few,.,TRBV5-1,TGCGCCAGCAGCTCTCGGACTGGAGGCACCACAGATACGCAGTATTTT,CASSSRTGGTTDTQYF
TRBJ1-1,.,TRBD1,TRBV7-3,TGTGCCAGCAGCAGTGGGACAGGGGGAGACACTGAAGCTTTCTTT,CASSSGTGGDTEAFF
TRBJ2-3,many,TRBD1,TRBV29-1,TGCAGCGTCACCCACCCTGACAGGGGGGTAACAGATACGCAGTATTTT,CSVTHPDRGVTDTQYF
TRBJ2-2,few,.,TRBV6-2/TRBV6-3,TGTGCCAGCAGTTTTGCGCTTTTGGGGGAGCTGTTTTTT,CASSFALLGELFF
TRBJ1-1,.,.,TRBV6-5,TGTGCCAGCAGTTACCAGGTCCCCCATTGGACTGAAGCTTTCTTT,CASSYQVPHWTEAFF
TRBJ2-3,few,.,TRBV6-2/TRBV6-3,TGTGCCACCCTAAGTCGGGGTTCTGCAGATACGCAGTATTTT,CATLSRGSADTQYF
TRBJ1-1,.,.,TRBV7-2,TGTGCCAGCAGCGCAGGGGCGCGGGCCACTGAAGCTTTCTTT,CASSAGARATEAFF
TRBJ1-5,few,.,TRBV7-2,TGTGCCAGCAGCTTACTTTTGGACAGCAATCAGCCCCAGCATTTT,CASSLLLDSNQPQHF
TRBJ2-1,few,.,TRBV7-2,TGTGCCAGCAGCCAGAACCGGGATTATCATGAGCAGTTCTTC,CASSQNRDYHEQFF
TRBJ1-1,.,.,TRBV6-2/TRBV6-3,TGTGCCAGCAGTACGGGGAGCTTGAACACTGAAGCTTTCTTT,CASSTGSLNTEAFF
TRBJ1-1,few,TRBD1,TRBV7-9,TGTGCCAGCAGCCCTACCCCCGGGACAGGGGGCAATTTTGCTGAAGCTTTCTTT,CASSPTPGTGGNFAEAFF
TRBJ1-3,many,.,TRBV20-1,TGCAGTGCCGACGGGACACTCGGAAACACCATATATTTT,CSADGTLGNTIYF
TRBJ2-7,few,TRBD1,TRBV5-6,TGTGCCAGCAGCTTGTTACAGGGGAACGAGCAGTACTTC,CASSLLQGNEQYF
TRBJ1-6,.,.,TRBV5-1,TGCGCCAGCAGCTTGGAGCTGGTTTCGAGCTCCTATAATTCACCCCTCCACTTT,CASSLELVSSSYNSPLHF
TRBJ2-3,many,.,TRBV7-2,TGTGCCAGCAGCTTAGATATAGCGGATACGCAGTATTTT,CASSLDIADTQYF
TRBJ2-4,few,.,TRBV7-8,TGTGCCAGCAGCTTTCAGGGAGCCAAAAACATTCAGTACTTC,CASSFQGAKNIQYF
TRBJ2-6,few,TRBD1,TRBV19,TGTGCCAGTAGGACAGGGAGTACTTCTGGGGCCAACGTCCTGACTTTC,CASRTGSTSGANVLTF
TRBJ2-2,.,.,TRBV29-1,TGCAGCGTTGCCCCAGCCCCACCCGGGGAGCTGTTTTTT,CSVAPAPPGELFF
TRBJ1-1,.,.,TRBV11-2,TGTGCCAGCAGCCGCCCACCAGGGGCCACTGAAGCTTTCTTT,CASSRPPGATEAFF
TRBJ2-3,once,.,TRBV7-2,TGTGCCAGCAGCTCCTCCCACGCGAGGGATACGCAGTATTTT,CASSSSHARDTQYF
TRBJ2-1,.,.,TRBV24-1,TGTGCCACCAGTGGGAGGGGCTCCTACAATGAGCAGTTCTTC,CATSGRGSYNEQFF
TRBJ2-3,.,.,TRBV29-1,TGCAGCGTTGGGGGTTGGCCAGATACGCAGTATTTT,CSVGGWPDTQYF
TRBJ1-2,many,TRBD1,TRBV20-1,TGCAGTGCTAGCCAACAGGGGCGATATGGCTACACCTTC,CSASQQGRYGYTF
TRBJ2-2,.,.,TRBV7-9,TGTGCCAGCAGCGCCACAACGAACACCGGGGAGCTGTTTTTT,CASSATTNTGELFF
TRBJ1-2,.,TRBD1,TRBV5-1,TGCGCCAGCAGCTTAGACAGGGTTGGCTATGGCTACACCTTC,CASSLDRVGYGYTF
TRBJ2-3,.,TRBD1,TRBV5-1,TGCGCCAGCAGCTTGGACAGGGGATCTACTGCAGATACGCAGTATTTT,CASSLDRGSTADTQYF
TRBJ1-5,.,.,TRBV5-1,TGCGCCAGCAGCTGGGTAGGGGGTAGCAATCAGCCCCAGCATTTT,CASSWVGGSNQPQHF